This passage covers 3 T cell receptor beta chains from one sample sequenced in a study of OX40 agonist ivuxolimab in advanced cancers. Measured with immunoSEQ multiplex PCR; TCRdb has only the in-frame clones, and not every one. The sample consists of 70,000 to 100,000 clones, about nine tenths of them appearing once. The sequences come from CD4+ or CD8+ T cells sorted from blood, collected in a trial of the OX40 agonist ivuxolimab. Source of these receptors: an adult with an advanced solid tumor such as melanoma, head and neck, liver or kidney cancer.

The chain recombines TRBV6-5 with TRBJ1-5; 11 bases match TRBD1. The germline V gene encodes CDR1 MNHEY and CDR2 SVGAGI. J gave up 5 bases and V 6 bases, and 3 bases lay outside the gene matches. The CDR3 extends over 14 amino acids. DNA of the CDR3: TGTGCCAGCAGGTCGGGACAGGGGGATCAGCCCCAGCATTTT. The encoded protein is CASRSGQGDQPQHF.

This sequence joins TRBV18 and TRBJ1-1; D gene uncertain. Germline loops: CDR1 KGHSH, CDR2 LQKENI. There are 14 residues in the CDR3. Trimming left V 0 bases short and J 1 base short, with 6 bases between. CDR3 sequence (DNA): TGTGCCAGCTCACCACCAGGAGGGAACACTGAAGCTTTCTTT. Translation gives CASSPPGGNTEAFF.

The chain is built from TRBV28 and TRBJ1-2; 10 bases align to TRBD1. V lost 6 bases and J lost 4; bases outside the gene matches: 17. CDR3 size: 18 residues. Germline V gives CDR1 MDHEN, CDR2 SYDVKM. CDR3 bases: TGTGCCAGCAGCAACGACCGGGACAGGGGAGGGGCCTTCTATGGCTACACCTTC. It is translated as CASSNDRDRGGAFYGYTF.